The 26 T cell receptor beta chains below were found in one sample sequenced in a study of shared clonotypes between healthy human individuals. Sequencing was performed with immunoSEQ multiplex PCR; in TCRdb, only in-frame clones are kept and a portion is missing. The sample holds around 700,000 clones, around four fifths seen once. Specimen: memory CD4+ T cells sorted from blood. Described subset: CD45RA-negative fraction. Receptors were obtained from a woman in her 30s in good health.

The chain joins TRBV2 to TRBJ1-6; D call uncertain. The CDR3 is 15 residues long. Germline V gives CDR1 SNHLY, CDR2 FYNNEI. V lost 6 bases, J lost 0 bases, and 9 bases lay in between. The CDR3 protein is CASRPQSSYNSPLHF. In nucleotides, the CDR3 is TGTGCCAGCAGGCCACAGAGCTCCTATAATTCACCCCTCCACTTT.

This clone turned up a few times. The chain couples TRBV5-1 to TRBJ2-3; perhaps TRBD1 as D (6 bases). V was shortened by 6 bases and J by 2 bases, with 13 bases between the two germline ends. CDR1 is SGHRS, CDR2 YFSETQ, per germline. The CDR3 is made up of 14 amino acids. Here the CDR3 reads CASKSQGTTDTQYF. The CDR3 nucleotides are TGCGCCAGCAAGTCACAGGGAACCACAGATACGCAGTATTTT.

This rearrangement joins TRBV6-6 to TRBJ1-4, with D unresolved. The CDR3 sequence is 12 residues long. V lost 6 bases and J lost 5, with 7 bases in between. In germline, CDR1 is MNHNY, CDR2 SVGAGI (reference sequence). CDR3 DNA: TGTGCCAGCAGGACGGAAAATGAAAAACTGTTTTTT. It yields the protein CASRTENEKLFF.

The genes are TRBV27 and TRBJ2-1; TRBD2 is a possible D gene (5 bases). Looked up from germline, CDR1 is MNHEY and CDR2 is SMNVEV (reference sequence). CDR3 length: 16 residues. Deletions cut 5 bases from V and 1 base from J, with 15 bases between. The CDR3 nucleotides read TGTGCCAGCAGTCCCCTTACGGGGAGATCCTACAATGAGCAGTTCTTC. Amino acid sequence: CASSPLTGRSYNEQFF.

V and J are TRBV27 and TRBJ2-5; D gene ambiguous. The CDR3 spans 16 residues. Germline V gene lookup returns CDR1 MNHEY and CDR2 SMNVEV (reference sequence). V was pared by 4 bases and J by 5 bases, with 20 bases between. The CDR3 is CASSSGIGVSRETQYF. CDR3 in DNA: TGTGCCAGCAGTTCGGGCATCGGTGTCAGTCGCGAGACCCAGTACTTC.

The chain recombines TRBV7-9 with TRBJ1-4; D is undetermined. V shed 4 bases and J shed 0 bases, with 12 bases lying between them. The length of the CDR3 is 16 residues. In germline, CDR1 is SEHNR, CDR2 FQNEAQ (reference sequence). In nucleotides, the CDR3 is TGTGCCAGCAGCTCACAGCGCAGCTCAACTAATGAAAAACTGTTTTTT. The encoded protein is CASSSQRSSTNEKLFF.

The gene calls are TRBV6-1 and TRBJ1-1; D gene unclear. The germline V and J ends were trimmed by 5 bases and 3 bases, with 10 bases remaining between them. CDR3 length: 13 amino acids. The germline gives CDR1 MNHNS, CDR2 SASEGT. In DNA, the CDR3 is TGTGCCAGCAGTCCCTATTGGGACACTGAAGCTTTCTTT. Its translation is CASSPYWDTEAFF.

The table lists this clone with a few counts. V is TRBV19 and J is TRBJ2-1; 9 nucleotides align to TRBD2. Germline CDR1 and CDR2: LNHDA and SQIVND (reference sequence). The CDR3 totals 15 residues. V trimming: 2 bases; J trimming: 3 bases; junction bases outside the gene matches: 2. The CDR3 bases are TGTGCCAGTAGTATATCTAGCGGGATCTACAATGAGCAGTTCTTC. This gives the protein CASSISSGIYNEQFF.

This clone is deemed medium-sized. The chain's CDR3 is CASSGTGVFNTEAFF. CDR3 nucleotides: TGTGCCAGCAGCGGGACAGGGGTCTTCAACACTGAAGCTTTCTTT. The chain has TRBV5-6 and TRBJ1-1, with 10 bases aligning to TRBD1. Germline CDR1 SGHDT, CDR2 YYEEEE. CDR3 length: 15 amino acids. V was clipped by 4 bases and J by 2 bases; unmatched bases: 5.

The chain has TRBV27 and TRBJ2-5; tentatively, D is TRBD2 (7 bases). The CDR3 extends over 14 amino acids. Trimming stripped 2 bases from V and 5 bases from J, with 12 bases between. Germline assignment: CDR1 MNHEY and CDR2 SMNVEV (reference sequence). In DNA form, the CDR3 reads TGTGCCAGCAGTTTAGGGGAGGGGGATGAGACCCAGTACTTC. Its protein product is CASSLGEGDETQYF.

This clone was observed a handful of times. The chain joins TRBV2 to TRBJ1-2, with D possibly being TRBD1 (5 bases). The CDR3 is made up of 12 amino acids. Trimming took 4 bases from V and 8 from J, leaving 11 bases between them. CDR1 and CDR2 from the germline V gene are SNHLY and FYNNEI. CDR3 in amino acids: CASSAGLGGYTF. The CDR3, as DNA: TGTGCCAGCAGTGCAGGGTTAGGAGGCTACACCTTC.

This chain links TRBV6-1 with TRBJ2-7; D uncertain. Per the germline V gene, CDR1 is MNHNS and CDR2 is SASEGT. V shed 4 bases and J shed 1 base, with 20 bases lying between them. CDR3 size: 17 residues. The CDR3 DNA reads TGTGCCAGCAGTGCCCCCAGTGGCGCTATCCCATCCTACGAGCAGTACTTC. Protein: CASSAPSGAIPSYEQYF.

V is TRBV15 and J is TRBJ1-1; no definite D call. Germline V gene lookup returns CDR1 LNHNV and CDR2 YYDKDF (reference sequence). V was clipped by 2 bases and J by 1 base, with 5 bases between them. There are 13 residues in the CDR3. The CDR3 loop is CATSRQSNTEAFF. Here the CDR3 DNA reads TGTGCCACCAGCAGACAATCGAACACTGAAGCTTTCTTT.

The gene calls are TRBV30 and TRBJ2-5, with 12 positions matching TRBD2. CDR1 GTSNPN and CDR2 SVGIG come from the germline V gene (reference sequence). V trimming: 4 bases; J trimming: 6 bases; junction bases outside the gene matches: 3. This CDR3 is built from 13 residues. CDR3 loop: CAWTSGRVKTQYF. The CDR3, as DNA: TGTGCCTGGACTAGCGGGAGGGTGAAGACCCAGTACTTC.

This chain uses TRBV18 with TRBJ1-1; 7 bases match TRBD1. V lost 3 bases, J lost 5 bases, and 6 bases stayed unmatched. The CDR3 is made up of 14 amino acids. In germline, CDR1 is KGHSH, CDR2 LQKENI. In DNA form, the CDR3 reads TGTGCCAGCTCACCTCCGGGACAGAGGACTGAAGCTTTCTTT. Residues: CASSPPGQRTEAFF.

Only a few counts were recorded for this clone. The rearrangement uses TRBV2 and TRBJ1-1, with D hard to call. The CDR3 is 15 residues long. In germline, CDR1 is SNHLY, CDR2 FYNNEI. V shed 1 base and J shed 1 base, with 10 bases lying between them. The CDR3 DNA follows: TGTGCCAGCAGTGAAGTCGGCAGAGCGAACACTGAAGCTTTCTTT. It yields the protein CASSEVGRANTEAFF.

This clone was detected only a few times. The chain carries TRBV5-1 and TRBJ1-4; D is possibly TRBD1 (5 bases). Germline V lookup: CDR1 SGHRS, CDR2 YFSETQ. CDR3 length: 14 residues. Trimming took off 0 bases at V and 7 bases at J, with 10 bases between the two ends. The CDR3 spells CASSLGQIGEKLFF. CDR3 sequence (DNA): TGCGCCAGCAGCTTGGGACAGATCGGTGAAAAACTGTTTTTT.

The chain recombines TRBV20-1 with TRBJ1-1; D unclear. V gave up 5 bases and J gave up 10 bases, with 14 bases separating them. In germline, CDR1 is DFQATT, CDR2 SNEGSKA (reference sequence). The length of the CDR3 is 11 residues. CDR3 DNA: TGCAGTGCTGACGGCCGGGATCGAGCTTTCTTT. Its protein is CSADGRDRAFF.

This chain connects TRBV2 to TRBJ2-1, with TRBD2 matching 14 bases. V lost 7 bases and J lost 8; bases outside the gene matches: 10. Germline V gene data show CDR1 as SNHLY and CDR2 as FYNNEI. The CDR3 is made up of 16 amino acids. This CDR3 is CASTLHGTSGSDEQFF. The CDR3 coding sequence is TGTGCCAGCACCCTCCACGGGACTAGCGGGAGCGATGAGCAGTTCTTC.

The chain links TRBV27 to TRBJ2-7; D ambiguous. CDR3 size: 15 residues. The germline V gene encodes CDR1 MNHEY and CDR2 SMNVEV (reference sequence). Trimming left V 2 bases short and J 0 bases short, with 11 bases between. The CDR3 DNA reads TGTGCCAGCAGTTTAGGGTCTGCCCGCTCCTACGAGCAGTACTTC. Translation: CASSLGSARSYEQYF.

The chain uses TRBV30 and TRBJ2-5; D is possibly TRBD1 or TRBD2 (6 bases each). The CDR3 is made up of 14 amino acids. Germline CDR1 and CDR2: GTSNPN and SVGIG (reference sequence). The V gene lost 6 bases and the J gene lost 1 base, with 15 bases spanning the gap. CDR3 region: CACSPGALQETQYF. The CDR3, as DNA: TGTGCCTGCTCTCCGGGGGCCCTCCAAGAGACCCAGTACTTC. Full variable domain (remainder filled in from reference TRBV30 and TRBJ2-5): SQTIHQWPATLVQPVGSPLSLECTVEGTSNPNLYWYRQAAGRGLQLLFYSVGIGQISSEVPQNLSASRPQDRQFILSSKKLLLSDSGFYLCACSPGALQETQYFGPGTRLLVL.

This sequence joins TRBV27 and TRBJ1-3; 8 positions agree with TRBD1. The CDR3 is made up of 18 amino acids. The V gene end was trimmed by 2 bases and the J gene end by 4 bases; junction bases not matched to a gene: 13. Germline-derived CDR1 and CDR2 are MNHEY and SMNVEV (reference sequence). CDR3 nucleotides: TGTGCCAGCAGTTTACGTGGACAGGGCTTGGTGTCGGGAAACACCATATATTTT. Translation gives CASSLRGQGLVSGNTIYF.

This clone occurred once. It may be a read error: a sequence one base away is much more abundant. This CDR3 is also generated by other DNA sequences in the sample. The rearrangement joins TRBV5-6 to TRBJ2-3; no reliable D call. Germline CDR1 and CDR2: SGHDT and YYEEEE. This CDR3 spans 11 amino acids. Trimming took 0 bases from V and 5 from J, leaving 1 base between them. Here the CDR3 DNA reads TGTGCCAGCAGCTTGGGAGATACGCAGTATTTT. It specifies CASSLGDTQYF.

The chain recombines TRBV6-1 with TRBJ2-1, with D possibly TRBD2 on 5 matching bases. Germline CDR1 reads MNHNS; CDR2 reads SASEGT. V lost 6 bases and J lost 7, with 10 bases in between. The CDR3 is 12 residues long. This chain's CDR3 is CASSPSRNEQFF. In DNA, the CDR3 is TGTGCCAGCAGCCCTAGCAGAAATGAGCAGTTCTTC.

The V call is TRBV28, the J call TRBJ2-5, with 9 positions matching TRBD2. V shed 5 bases, J shed 2 bases, and the junction held 6 bases outside the gene matches. The CDR3 contains 15 residues. CDR1 and CDR2 from the germline V gene are MDHEN and SYDVKM. CDR3 sequence: CASSVAGARQETQYF. The CDR3 DNA sequence: TGTGCCAGCAGTGTAGCGGGAGCGCGTCAAGAGACCCAGTACTTC.

On this clone itself: A much larger clone lies one base from this, so it may be a read error. This CDR3 is also generated by other DNA sequences in the sample. The gene calls are TRBV5-1 and TRBJ1-3; 7 nucleotides match TRBD1. This CDR3 contains 14 residues. V shed 2 bases, J shed 4 bases, and the junction held 3 bases outside the gene matches. Per germline, CDR1 SGHRS and CDR2 YFSETQ. Written as DNA, the CDR3 is TGCGCCAGCAGCTTCGGGACAGCGGGAAACACCATATATTTT. Protein product: CASSFGTAGNTIYF. The entire variable domain, with the rest obtained from reference TRBV5-1 and TRBJ1-3, is as follows: KAGVTQTPRYLIKTRGQQVTLSCSPISGHRSVSWYQQTPGQGLQFLFEYFSETQRNKGNFPGRFSGRQFSNSRSEMNVSTLELGDSALYLCASSFGTAGNTIYFGEGSWLTVV.